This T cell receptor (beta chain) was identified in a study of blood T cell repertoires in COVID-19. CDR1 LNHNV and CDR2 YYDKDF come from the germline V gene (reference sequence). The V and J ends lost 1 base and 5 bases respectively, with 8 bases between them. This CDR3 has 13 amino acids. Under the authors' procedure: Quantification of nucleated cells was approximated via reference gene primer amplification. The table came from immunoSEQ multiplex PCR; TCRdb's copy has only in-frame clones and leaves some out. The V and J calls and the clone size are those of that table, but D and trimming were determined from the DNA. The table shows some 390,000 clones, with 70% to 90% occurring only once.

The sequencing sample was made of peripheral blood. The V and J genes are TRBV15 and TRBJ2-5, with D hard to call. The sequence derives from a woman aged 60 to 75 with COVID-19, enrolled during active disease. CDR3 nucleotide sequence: TGTGCCACCAGCAGAGCGCAGAGGGAGACCCAGTACTTC. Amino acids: CATSRAQRETQYF.